The entry below gives a single T cell receptor beta chain sequence along with its context. As yet, its antigen is unknown. The study reverse transcribed the entire isolated RNA, so it sequenced expressed TCRB transcripts. Clones were read by immunoSEQ multiplex PCR, and TCRdb kept only the in-frame ones, dropping some. This sample yields approximately 200,000 clones, of which roughly 9.6% are seen a single time; about 0.037% belongs to the top ten. The sample originates from a study of beta chain features in type 1 diabetes. Overall study results and limits: Using cDNA template may skew counts toward highly expressing activated cells.

CDR1 is SGHRS, CDR2 YFSETQ, per germline. V gave up 0 bases and J gave up 4 bases, with 10 bases separating them. The CDR3 totals 14 residues. V is TRBV5-1 and J is TRBJ1-2; TRBD1 might be the D (5 bases). Sequenced sample: naive CD4+ T cells from blood. This TCR came from a woman younger than 35 in good health. The CDR3 protein is CASSLGQPSYGYTF. The CDR3, as DNA: TGCGCCAGCAGCTTGGGACAGCCCTCCTATGGCTACACCTTC. Combining the CDR3 with reference TRBV5-1 and TRBJ1-2 gives the whole variable domain KAGVTQTPRYLIKTRGQQVTLSCSPISGHRSVSWYQQTPGQGLQFLFEYFSETQRNKGNFPGRFSGRQFSNSRSEMNVSTLELGDSALYLCASSLGQPSYGYTFGSGTRLTVV.